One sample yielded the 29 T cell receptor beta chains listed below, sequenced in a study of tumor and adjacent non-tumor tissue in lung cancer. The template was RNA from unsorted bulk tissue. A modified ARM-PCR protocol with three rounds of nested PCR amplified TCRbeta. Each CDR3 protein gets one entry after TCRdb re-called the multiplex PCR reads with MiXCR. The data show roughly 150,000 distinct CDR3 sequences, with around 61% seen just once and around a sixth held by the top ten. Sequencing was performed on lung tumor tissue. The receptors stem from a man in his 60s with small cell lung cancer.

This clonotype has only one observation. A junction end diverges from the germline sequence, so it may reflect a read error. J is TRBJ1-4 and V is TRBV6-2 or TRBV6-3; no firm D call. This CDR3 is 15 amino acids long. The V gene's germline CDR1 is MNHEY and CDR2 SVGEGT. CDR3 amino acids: CTSSLDSGEIEKLFF. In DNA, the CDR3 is TGTACCAGCAGTCTCGACTCCGGGGAGATTGAAAAACTGTTTTTT.

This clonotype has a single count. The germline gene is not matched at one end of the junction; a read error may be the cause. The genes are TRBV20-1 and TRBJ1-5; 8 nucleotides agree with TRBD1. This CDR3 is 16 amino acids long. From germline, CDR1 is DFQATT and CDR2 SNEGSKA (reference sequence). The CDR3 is CNARGGTGDSNQPQHF. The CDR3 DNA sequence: TGCAATGCTAGAGGTGGGACAGGCGATAGCAATCAGCCCCAGCATTTT.

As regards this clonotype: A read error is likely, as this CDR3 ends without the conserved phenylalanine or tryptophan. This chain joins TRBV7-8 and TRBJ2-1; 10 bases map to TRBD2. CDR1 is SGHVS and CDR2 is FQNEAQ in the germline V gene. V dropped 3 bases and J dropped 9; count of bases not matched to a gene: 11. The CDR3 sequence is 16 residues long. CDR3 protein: CASSLSLAGMRAEQFL. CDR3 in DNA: TGTGCCAGCAGCTTGTCACTAGCGGGGATGCGAGCTGAGCAGTTCCTC.

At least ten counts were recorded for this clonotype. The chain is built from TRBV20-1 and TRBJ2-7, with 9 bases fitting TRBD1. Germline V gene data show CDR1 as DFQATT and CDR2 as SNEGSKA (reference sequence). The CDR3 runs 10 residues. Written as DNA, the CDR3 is TGCAGTGCCAGGGACAGGGATCGGGGCGTC. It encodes CSARDRDRGV.

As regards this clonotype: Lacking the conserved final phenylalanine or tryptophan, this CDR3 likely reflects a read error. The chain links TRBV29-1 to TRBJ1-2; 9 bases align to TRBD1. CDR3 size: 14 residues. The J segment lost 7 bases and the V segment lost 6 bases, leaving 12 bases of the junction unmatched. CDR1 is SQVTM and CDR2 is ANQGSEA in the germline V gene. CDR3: CSVTDRGQESGYTS. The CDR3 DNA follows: TGCAGCGTAACGGACAGGGGACAAGAATCTGGCTACACCTCC.

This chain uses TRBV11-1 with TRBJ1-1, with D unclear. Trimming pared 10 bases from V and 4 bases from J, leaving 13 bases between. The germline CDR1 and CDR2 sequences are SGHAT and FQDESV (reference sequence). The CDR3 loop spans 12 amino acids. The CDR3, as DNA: TGTGCCAACATCCATCGGGGCACTGAAGCTTTCTTT. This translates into CANIHRGTEAFF.

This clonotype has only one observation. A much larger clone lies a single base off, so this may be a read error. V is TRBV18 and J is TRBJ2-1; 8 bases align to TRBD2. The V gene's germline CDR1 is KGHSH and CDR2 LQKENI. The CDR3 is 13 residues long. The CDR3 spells CARSPGGPDEQFF. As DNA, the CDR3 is TGTGCCAGGTCACCGGGAGGGCCCGATGAGCAGTTCTTC.

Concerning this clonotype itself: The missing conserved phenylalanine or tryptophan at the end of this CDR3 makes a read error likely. CDR3 DNA: TGCAGCGTCAAAGGACAGTTGAACACTGAAGCTTTCGTT. It specifies CSVKGQLNTEAFV. This chain uses TRBV29-1 with TRBJ1-1, with D perhaps TRBD1 (6 bases). Trimming left V 6 bases short and J 0 bases short, with 11 bases between. Germline V gene sequence: CDR1 SQVTM, CDR2 ANQGSEA. The CDR3 runs 13 residues.

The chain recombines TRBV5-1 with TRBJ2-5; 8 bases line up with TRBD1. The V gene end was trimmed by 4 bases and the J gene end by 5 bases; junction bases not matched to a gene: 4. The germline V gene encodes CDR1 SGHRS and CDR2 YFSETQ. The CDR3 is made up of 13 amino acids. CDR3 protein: CASSQGARETQYF. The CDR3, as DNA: TGCGCCAGCAGCCAGGGGGCGAGGGAGACCCAGTACTTC. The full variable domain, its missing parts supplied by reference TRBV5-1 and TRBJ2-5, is KAGVTQTPRYLIKTRGQQVTLSCSPISGHRSVSWYQQTPGQGLQFLFEYFSETQRNKGNFPGRFSGRQFSNSRSEMNVSTLELGDSALYLCASSQGARETQYFGPGTRLLVL.

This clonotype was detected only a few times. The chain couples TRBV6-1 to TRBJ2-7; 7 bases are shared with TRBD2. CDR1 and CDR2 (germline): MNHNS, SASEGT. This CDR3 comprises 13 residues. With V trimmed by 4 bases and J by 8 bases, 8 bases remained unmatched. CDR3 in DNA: TGTGCCAGCAGTGCCGCGGGAGATAGAAAGCAGTACGTC. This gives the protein CASSAAGDRKQYV.

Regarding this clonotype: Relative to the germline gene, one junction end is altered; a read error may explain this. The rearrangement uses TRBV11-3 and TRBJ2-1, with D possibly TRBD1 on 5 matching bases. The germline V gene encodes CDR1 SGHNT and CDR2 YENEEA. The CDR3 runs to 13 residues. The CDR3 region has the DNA TGTACCAGCAGGACAAAGAATGAGGATGAGCATTTCTTC. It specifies CTSRTKNEDEHFF.

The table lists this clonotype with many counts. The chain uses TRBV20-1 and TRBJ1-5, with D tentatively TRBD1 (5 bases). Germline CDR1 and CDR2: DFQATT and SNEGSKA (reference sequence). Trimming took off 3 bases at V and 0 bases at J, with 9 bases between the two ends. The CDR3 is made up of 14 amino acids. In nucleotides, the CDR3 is TGCAGTGCTAGCGAGGGGTTTAGCAATCAGCCCCAGCATTTT. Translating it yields CSASEGFSNQPQHF.

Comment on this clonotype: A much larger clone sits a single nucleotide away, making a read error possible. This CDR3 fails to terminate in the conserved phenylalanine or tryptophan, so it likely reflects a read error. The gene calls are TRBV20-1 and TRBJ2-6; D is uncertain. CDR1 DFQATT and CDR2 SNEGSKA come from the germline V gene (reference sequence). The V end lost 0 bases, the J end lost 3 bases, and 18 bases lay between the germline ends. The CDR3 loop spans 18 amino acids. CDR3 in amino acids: CSARDHRLGGGGANVLTL. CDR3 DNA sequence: TGCAGTGCTAGAGACCATCGTTTGGGTGGCGGTGGGGCCAACGTCCTGACTTTG.

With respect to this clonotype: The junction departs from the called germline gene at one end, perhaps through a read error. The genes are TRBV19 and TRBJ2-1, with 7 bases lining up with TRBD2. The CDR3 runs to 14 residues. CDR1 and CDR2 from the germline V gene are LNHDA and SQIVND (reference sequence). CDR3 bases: TGTGCCGGTAGTATAAGCGGGATCTACAATGAGCAGTTCTTC. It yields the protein CAGSISGIYNEQFF. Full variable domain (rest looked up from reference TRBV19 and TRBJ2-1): DGGITQSPKYLFRKEGQNVTLSCEQNLNHDAMYWYRQDPGQGLRLIYYSQIVNDFQKGDIAEGYSVSREKKESFPLTVTSAQKNPTAFYLCAGSISGIYNEQFFGPGTRLTVL.

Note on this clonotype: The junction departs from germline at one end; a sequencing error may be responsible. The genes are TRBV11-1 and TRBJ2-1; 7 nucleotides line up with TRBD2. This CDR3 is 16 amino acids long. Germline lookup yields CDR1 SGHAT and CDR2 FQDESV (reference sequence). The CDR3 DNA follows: TGCGCCAGCTGCCAAGATCCCGCGGGAGTGGGCGGGGAGCAGTTCTTC. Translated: CASCQDPAGVGGEQFF.

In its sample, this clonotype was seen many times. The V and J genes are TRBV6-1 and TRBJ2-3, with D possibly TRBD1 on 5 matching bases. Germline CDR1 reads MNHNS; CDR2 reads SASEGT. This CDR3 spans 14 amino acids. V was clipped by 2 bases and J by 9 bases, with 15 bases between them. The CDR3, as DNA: TGTGCCAGCAGTGAAACAAGGGGTACCTTGACGCAGTATTTT. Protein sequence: CASSETRGTLTQYF.

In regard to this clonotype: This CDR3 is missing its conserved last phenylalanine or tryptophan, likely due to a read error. The CDR3 is CASSPNIVGEETQYL. For the CDR3, the DNA is TGTGCCAGCAGCCCTAATATAGTGGGAGAAGAGACCCAGTACCTC. This chain uses TRBV5-5 with TRBJ2-5; TRBD2 might be the D (5 bases). Between the trimmed V and J ends, which lost 4 bases and 3 bases, there was a span of 16 bases. In germline, CDR1 is SGHKS, CDR2 YYEKEE (reference sequence). The CDR3 has 15 amino acids.

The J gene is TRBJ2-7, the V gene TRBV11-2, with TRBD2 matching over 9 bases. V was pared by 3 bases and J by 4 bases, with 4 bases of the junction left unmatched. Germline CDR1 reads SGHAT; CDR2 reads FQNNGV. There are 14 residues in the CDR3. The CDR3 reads CASSLVLAGYEQYV. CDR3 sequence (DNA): TGTGCCAGCAGCTTGGTACTAGCGGGTTACGAGCAGTACGTC.

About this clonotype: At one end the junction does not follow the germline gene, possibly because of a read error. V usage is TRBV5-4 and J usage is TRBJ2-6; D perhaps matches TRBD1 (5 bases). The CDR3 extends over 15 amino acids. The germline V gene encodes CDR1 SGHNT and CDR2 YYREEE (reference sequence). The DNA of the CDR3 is TGCGCCAGCAGCGATAAGCGCTCTGGGGCCAAAGTCCTGACTTTC. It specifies CASSDKRSGAKVLTF.

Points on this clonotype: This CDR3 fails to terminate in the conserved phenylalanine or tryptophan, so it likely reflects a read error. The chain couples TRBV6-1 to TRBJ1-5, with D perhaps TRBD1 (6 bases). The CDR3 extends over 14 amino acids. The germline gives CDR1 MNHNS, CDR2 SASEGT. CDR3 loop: CASSEWGQNQPQHC. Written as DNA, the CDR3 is TGTGCCAGCAGTGAATGGGGGCAGAATCAGCCACAGCATTGT.

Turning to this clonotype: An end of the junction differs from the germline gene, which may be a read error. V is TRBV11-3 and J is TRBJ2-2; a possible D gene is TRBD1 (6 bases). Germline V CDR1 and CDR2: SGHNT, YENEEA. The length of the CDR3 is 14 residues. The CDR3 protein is CASSLNRDTGELLF. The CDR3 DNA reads TGCGCCAGCAGCTTAAACAGGGACACCGGGGAGCTACTTTTT.

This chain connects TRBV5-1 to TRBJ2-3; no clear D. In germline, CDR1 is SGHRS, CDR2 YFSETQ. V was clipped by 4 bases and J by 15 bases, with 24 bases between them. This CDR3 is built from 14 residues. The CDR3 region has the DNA TGCGCCAGCAGCATGTTGAGACAAGCAGATATGCAATATTTT. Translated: CASSMLRQADMQYF.

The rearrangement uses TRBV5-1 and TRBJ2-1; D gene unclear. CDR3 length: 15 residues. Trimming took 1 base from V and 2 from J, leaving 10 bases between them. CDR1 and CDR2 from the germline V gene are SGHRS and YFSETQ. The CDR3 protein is CASSLSSVTYNEQFF. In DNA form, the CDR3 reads TGCGCCAGCAGCTTGTCCAGCGTGACCTACAATGAGCAGTTCTTC.

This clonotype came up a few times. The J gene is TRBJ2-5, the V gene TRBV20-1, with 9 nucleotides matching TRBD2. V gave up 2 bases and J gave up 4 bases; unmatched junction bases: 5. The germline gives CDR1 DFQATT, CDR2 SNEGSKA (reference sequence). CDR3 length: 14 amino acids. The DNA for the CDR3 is TGCAGTGCTAGATGGGTACTAGCGGGAGAGACCCAGTACTTC. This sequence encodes CSARWVLAGETQYF.

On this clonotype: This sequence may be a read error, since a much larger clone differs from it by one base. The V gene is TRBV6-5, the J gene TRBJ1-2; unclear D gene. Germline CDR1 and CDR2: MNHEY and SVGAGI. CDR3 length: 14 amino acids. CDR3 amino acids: CASSYGPGNYDYTF. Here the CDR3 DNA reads TGTGCCAGCAGTTATGGTCCGGGTAACTATGACTACACCTTC.

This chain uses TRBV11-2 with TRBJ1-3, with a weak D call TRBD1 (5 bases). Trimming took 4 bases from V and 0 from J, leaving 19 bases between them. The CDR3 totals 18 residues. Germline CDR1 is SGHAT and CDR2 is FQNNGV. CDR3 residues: CASSSQRGPALSGNTIYF. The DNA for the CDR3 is TGTGCCAGCAGCTCGCAAAGGGGCCCTGCCCTCTCTGGAAACACCATATATTTT. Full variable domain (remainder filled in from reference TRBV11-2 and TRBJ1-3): EAGVAQSPRYKIIEKRQSVAFWCNPISGHATLYWYQQILGQGPKLLIQFQNNGVVDDSQLPKDRFSAERLKGVDSTLKIQPAKLEDSAVYLCASSSQRGPALSGNTIYFGEGSWLTVV.

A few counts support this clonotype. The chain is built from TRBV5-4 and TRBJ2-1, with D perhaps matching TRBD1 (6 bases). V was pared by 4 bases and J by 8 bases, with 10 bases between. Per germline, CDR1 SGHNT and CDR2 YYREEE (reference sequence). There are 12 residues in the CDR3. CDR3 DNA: TGTGCCAGCAGCAAACAGGGTTATGAGCAGTTCTTC. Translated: CASSKQGYEQFF.

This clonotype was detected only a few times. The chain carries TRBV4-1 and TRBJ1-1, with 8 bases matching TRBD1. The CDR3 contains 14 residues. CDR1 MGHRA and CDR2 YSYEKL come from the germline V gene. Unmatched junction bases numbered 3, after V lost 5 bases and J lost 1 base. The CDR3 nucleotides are TGCGCCAGCAGCTTCGACAGGGGGAACACTGAAGCTTTCTTT. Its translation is CASSFDRGNTEAFF.

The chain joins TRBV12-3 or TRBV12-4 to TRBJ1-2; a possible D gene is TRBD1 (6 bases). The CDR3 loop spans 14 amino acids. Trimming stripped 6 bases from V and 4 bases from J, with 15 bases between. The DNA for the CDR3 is TGTGCCAGCAGCGGGATAGGGGGAGGCTATGGCTACACCTTC. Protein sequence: CASSGIGGGYGYTF.